This T cell receptor beta chain was recorded in a study of T cell changes during pregnancy in multiple sclerosis. Here immunoSEQ multiplex PCR was the method, and the copy in TCRdb shows in-frame clones only, minus some. The profile shows roughly 60,000 clones, more than 85% of them singletons. Deletions cut 0 bases from V and 2 bases from J, with 11 bases between. The CDR3 spans 15 residues. Looked up from germline, CDR1 is MNHEY and CDR2 is SVGAGI. The clonotype originates from a female donor with multiple sclerosis, enrolled in a pregnancy study. The sequencing used peripheral blood, collected before pregnancy. The chain recombines TRBV6-5 with TRBJ2-7; possibly TRBD2 for D (5 bases). CDR3 DNA sequence: TGTGCCAGCAGTTACTCGCGGAGCGGCGCCTACGAGCAGTACTTC. This sequence encodes CASSYSRSGAYEQYF.